These 19 T cell receptor beta chains were sequenced from one sample in a study of long-term antiretroviral therapy in people with HIV. This was the immunoSEQ v3.0 assay at survey level. Data came from immunoSEQ multiplex PCR; TCRdb stores just in-frame clones and leaves some out. There are about 28,000 clones in the sample; approximately 80% occur only once, and 7.3% lies in the top ten. The material was unsorted PBMCs, obtained 0.3 years after starting antiretroviral therapy. The receptors derive from a man between 40 and 49 years old with HIV.

The chain links TRBV18 to TRBJ2-7, with D perhaps being TRBD1 or TRBD2 (5 bases each). The length of the CDR3 is 15 residues. V lost 3 bases to trimming and J lost 0 bases, with 12 bases between them. The germline gives CDR1 KGHSH, CDR2 LQKENI. The CDR3 nucleotides are TGTGCCAGCTCACCTTTCCGGGACGGCTCCTACGAGCAGTACTTC. Amino acid sequence: CASSPFRDGSYEQYF.

The chain is built from TRBV7-2 and TRBJ2-3; D remains ambiguous. The germline V gene encodes CDR1 SGHTA and CDR2 FQGNSA. The V gene lost 3 bases and the J gene lost 2 bases, with 6 bases spanning the gap. This CDR3 has 13 residues. DNA for the CDR3: TGTGCCAGCAGCTTGCCTTACACAGATACGCAGTATTTT. It specifies CASSLPYTDTQYF.

V gene TRBV5-1 combines with J gene TRBJ2-3; perhaps TRBD2 as D (5 bases). With 3 bases removed from V and 2 bases from J, the gap between germline ends came to 16 bases. The CDR3 covers 16 residues. Germline V lookup: CDR1 SGHRS, CDR2 YFSETQ. CDR3 DNA sequence: TGCGCCAGCAGCTCCCGAGGAGCGGTTCTCACAGATACGCAGTATTTT. Translating gives CASSSRGAVLTDTQYF. Full variable domain (missing parts from reference TRBV5-1 and TRBJ2-3): KAGVTQTPRYLIKTRGQQVTLSCSPISGHRSVSWYQQTPGQGLQFLFEYFSETQRNKGNFPGRFSGRQFSNSRSEMNVSTLELGDSALYLCASSSRGAVLTDTQYFGPGTRLTVL.

The chain has TRBV11-3 and TRBJ2-3, with 9 bases lining up with TRBD2. CDR1 is SGHNT, CDR2 YENEEA, per germline. The CDR3 spans 14 residues. Trimming cost V 5 bases and J 4 bases; bases outside gene matches: 4. The CDR3 DNA follows: TGTGCCAGCAGCGATAGCGGGAGAGCAGATACGCAGTATTTT. Its translation: CASSDSGRADTQYF.

This chain uses TRBV6-1 with TRBJ2-7, with 11 positions matching TRBD1. Germline V gives CDR1 MNHNS, CDR2 SASEGT. The CDR3 has 15 residues. V lost 6 bases, J lost 5 bases, and 9 bases stayed unmatched. The CDR3 protein is CASRATGQGVNEQYF. The CDR3 DNA sequence: TGTGCCAGCAGGGCTACGGGACAGGGGGTTAACGAGCAGTACTTC.

The V and J genes are TRBV21-1 and TRBJ1-5; TRBD1 is the table's D call and was not checked against the DNA. TRBV21-1 is deemed a pseudogene. The CDR3 is 16 amino acids. CDR3 bases: TGTGCCAGCAGCAATAGGGACAGCGAAACCTATCAGCCCCAGCATTTT. The encoded protein is CASSNRDSETYQPQHF.

Only a few counts were recorded for this clone. V usage is TRBV5-1 and J usage is TRBJ2-2; D is undetermined. V was shortened by 4 bases and J by 3 bases, with 10 bases between the two germline ends. Germline V gives CDR1 SGHRS, CDR2 YFSETQ. This CDR3 is built from 14 residues. The CDR3 is CASSAGTDTGELFF. The CDR3 region has the DNA TGCGCCAGCAGCGCTGGTACGGACACCGGGGAGCTGTTTTTT.

The rearrangement links TRBV7-9 to TRBJ2-5; TRBD2 agrees at 9 bases. The germline gives CDR1 SEHNR, CDR2 FQNEAQ (reference sequence). The CDR3 runs to 15 residues. The trim removed 0 bases at V and 1 base at J, leaving 0 bases unmatched. The CDR3 DNA is TGTGCCAGCAGCTTAGCAGCGGGGGGCCAAGAGACCCAGTACTTC. It encodes CASSLAAGGQETQYF.

The rearrangement links TRBV28 to TRBJ1-2; D is unresolved. Trimming shortened V by 7 bases and J by 1 base, and 13 bases separated the two germline ends. Germline CDR1 MDHEN, CDR2 SYDVKM. This CDR3 has 14 residues. CDR3 in DNA: TGTGCCAGCATCTCCCCCGGTGGTAACTATGGCTACACCTTC. Its translation is CASISPGGNYGYTF.

The chain joins TRBV7-2 to TRBJ2-7, with TRBD2 matching over 11 bases. The CDR3 has 15 residues. J was trimmed by 6 bases and V by 5 bases; bases with no gene match: 9. Per the germline V gene, CDR1 is SGHTA and CDR2 is FQGNSA. The CDR3 bases are TGTGCCAGCAGCACTCGCACTAGCGGGAGTCGCGAGCAGTACTTC. Translating gives CASSTRTSGSREQYF.

The chain employs TRBV5-5 and TRBJ2-7; possible D gene TRBD1, 5 bases. Trimming pared 3 bases from V and 3 bases from J, leaving 13 bases between. CDR3 length equals 14 residues. The germline gives CDR1 SGHKS, CDR2 YYEKEE (reference sequence). The CDR3 loop is CASSSRAGNYEQYF. The CDR3 coding sequence is TGTGCCAGCAGCTCTAGGGCAGGGAACTACGAGCAGTACTTC.

The chain carries TRBV18 and TRBJ2-7, with TRBD1 matching 8 bases. J lost 2 bases, V lost 1 base, and 4 bases had no gene match. The CDR3 consists of 15 residues. Germline V CDR1 and CDR2: KGHSH, LQKENI. This chain's CDR3 is CASSPLGQVAYEQYF. CDR3 nucleotides: TGTGCCAGCTCACCACTGGGACAGGTCGCCTACGAGCAGTACTTC.

This rearrangement joins TRBV5-1 to TRBJ1-4; D might be TRBD1 (6 bases). CDR1 is SGHRS and CDR2 is YFSETQ in the germline V gene. V was trimmed by 4 bases and J by 8 bases, leaving 18 bases between them. This CDR3 has 15 amino acids. The CDR3 protein is CASSVDLGAVEKLFF. The DNA of the CDR3 is TGCGCCAGCAGCGTAGATCTGGGGGCGGTAGAAAAACTGTTTTTT.

V and J are TRBV4-1 and TRBJ1-5; D is undetermined. Trimming removed 0 bases at V and 5 bases at J, with 5 bases between. This CDR3 is built from 13 residues. Germline-derived CDR1 and CDR2 are MGHRA and YSYEKL. The CDR3 protein is CASSQERDQPQHF. The CDR3 DNA is TGCGCCAGCAGCCAAGAACGGGATCAGCCCCAGCATTTT.

This clone was seen only once. V is TRBV27 and J is TRBJ2-7; D unclear. Looked up from germline, CDR1 is MNHEY and CDR2 is SMNVEV (reference sequence). The length of the CDR3 is 13 residues. The V and J ends lost 4 bases and 1 base respectively, with 8 bases between them. The CDR3, as DNA: TGTGCCAGCAGTTACAGCCTTTCCTACGAGCAGTACTTC. It specifies CASSYSLSYEQYF.

DNA of the CDR3: TGCGCCAGCAGCTTGACGGGACACAACACCGGGGAGCTGTTTTTT. Translated, it gives CASSLTGHNTGELFF. The chain links TRBV5-1 to TRBJ2-2; D may be TRBD1 (6 bases). Trimming cost V 1 base and J 2 bases, with 9 bases left between them. Germline loops: CDR1 SGHRS, CDR2 YFSETQ. The CDR3 sequence is 15 residues long.

The V gene is TRBV5-5, the J gene TRBJ2-3; 8 bases agree with TRBD1. The V gene end was trimmed by 0 bases and the J gene end by 5 bases; junction bases not matched to a gene: 5. Germline CDR1 and CDR2: SGHKS and YYEKEE (reference sequence). The CDR3 contains 15 residues. As DNA, the CDR3 is TGTGCCAGCAGCTTGGACAGGGGGGTCCAAGATACGCAGTATTTT. Translation: CASSLDRGVQDTQYF.

The rearrangement links TRBV6-4 to TRBJ2-3, with 7 bases lining up with TRBD2. V dropped 6 bases and J dropped 3; count of bases not matched to a gene: 9. The CDR3 covers 15 residues. Germline loops: CDR1 MRHNA, CDR2 SNTAGT. CDR3 loop: CASSLTLGGTDTQYF. CDR3 coding DNA: TGTGCCAGCAGCTTGACTCTCGGGGGGACAGATACGCAGTATTTT.

The CDR3 sequence: CASRPTGLIYNEQFF. The CDR3, as DNA: TGCGCCAGCAGACCAACAGGTCTGATCTACAATGAGCAGTTCTTC. V gene TRBV5-1 combines with J gene TRBJ2-1; D may be TRBD1 (5 bases). CDR1 and CDR2 from the germline V gene are SGHRS and YFSETQ. Trimming removed 5 bases from V and 3 bases from J, with 15 bases in between. The CDR3 consists of 15 residues.